What follows are 15 T cell receptor beta chains derived from one specimen sequenced in a study of blood T cell repertoires in COVID-19 (dated by TCRdb to 2020 to 2021). The library came from the immunoSEQ multiplex PCR assay. In its TCRdb copy, this immuneACCESS table keeps in-frame sequences only and misses some clones. Where compared with another copy, unresolved V genes explain less than half of these, and the others have no known cause. This sample has roughly 100,000 clones in its table, and about 89% of those were observed once. Of the sample, over 12% falls within the top ten clones. The sample was peripheral blood. Source of these receptors: a man between 45 and 60 years old with acute or convalescent COVID-19.

The V and J genes are TRBV19 and TRBJ2-1, with 13 bases fitting TRBD2. This CDR3 comprises 14 residues. J gave up 9 bases and V 4 bases, and 3 bases lay outside the gene matches. Germline CDR1 and CDR2: LNHDA and SQIVND (reference sequence). The CDR3 sequence is CASSRTSGRVEQFF. The CDR3 nucleotides are TGTGCCAGTAGTAGAACTAGCGGGAGGGTTGAGCAGTTCTTC.

This clone was picked up a small number of times. This sequence joins TRBV10-1 and TRBJ1-3; 7 bases are a match to TRBD1. The CDR3 contains 16 residues. CDR1 and CDR2 from the germline V gene are WNHNN and SYGVQD (reference sequence). With 3 bases clipped from V and 4 bases from J, the junction kept 9 bases outside the gene matches. In nucleotides, the CDR3 is TGCGCCAGCAGTGAAAAAGGGGGCGATTGCGGAAACACCATATATTTT. It yields the protein CASSEKGGDCGNTIYF.

The chain employs TRBV11-2 and TRBJ2-3, with a weak D call TRBD1 (6 bases). The V and J ends lost 6 bases and 0 bases respectively, with 13 bases between them. The germline gives CDR1 SGHAT, CDR2 FQNNGV. This CDR3 has 15 amino acids. The CDR3 reads CASRASRGSTDTQYF. The CDR3 coding sequence is TGTGCCAGCAGGGCCTCCAGGGGCAGCACAGATACGCAGTATTTT.

This chain joins TRBV28 and TRBJ2-5, with a possible D match to TRBD2 (6 bases). Trimming took off 1 base at V and 5 bases at J, with 11 bases between the two ends. In germline, CDR1 is MDHEN, CDR2 SYDVKM. CDR3 length equals 14 residues. The CDR3 loop reads CASSLLRGGETQYF. The DNA of the CDR3 is TGTGCCAGCAGTTTATTGCGGGGCGGGGAGACCCAGTACTTC. The entire variable domain, with the rest obtained from reference TRBV28 and TRBJ2-5, is as follows: DVKVTQSSRYLVKRTGEKVFLECVQDMDHENMFWYRQDPGLGLRLIYFSYDVKMKEKGDIPEGYSVSREKKERFSLILESASTNQTSMYLCASSLLRGGETQYFGPGTRLLVL.

The chain links TRBV28 to TRBJ1-1; D unresolved. The V gene lost 5 bases and the J gene lost 7 bases, with 17 bases spanning the gap. This CDR3 spans 14 amino acids. Looked up from germline, CDR1 is MDHEN and CDR2 is SYDVKM. As DNA, the CDR3 is TGTGCCAGCAGTACTCCCGGGAGGAGACTTGAAGCTTTCTTT. It codes for CASSTPGRRLEAFF. Together with reference TRBV28 and TRBJ1-1, the CDR3 gives the full variable domain: DVKVTQSSRYLVKRTGEKVFLECVQDMDHENMFWYRQDPGLGLRLIYFSYDVKMKEKGDIPEGYSVSREKKERFSLILESASTNQTSMYLCASSTPGRRLEAFFGQGTRLTVV.

This sequence joins TRBV5-1 and TRBJ2-7, with TRBD1 matching over 7 bases. Germline V gives CDR1 SGHRS, CDR2 YFSETQ. This CDR3 is 14 amino acids long. Germline trimming cut 2 bases from V and 5 bases from J; bases unmatched to any gene: 7. In DNA, the CDR3 is TGCGCCAGCAGCTTCGACAGGGTGGGCAACGAGCAGTACTTC. It specifies CASSFDRVGNEQYF. The full variable domain, with the rest looked up from reference TRBV5-1 and TRBJ2-7, is KAGVTQTPRYLIKTRGQQVTLSCSPISGHRSVSWYQQTPGQGLQFLFEYFSETQRNKGNFPGRFSGRQFSNSRSEMNVSTLELGDSALYLCASSFDRVGNEQYFGPGTRLTVT.

This rearrangement joins TRBV10-3 to TRBJ2-7; tentative D call: TRBD2 (6 bases). This CDR3 contains 14 residues. CDR1 is ENHRY and CDR2 is SYGVKD in the germline V gene. V lost 7 bases and J 5 bases, leaving 18 bases between the germline ends. CDR3 residues: CAITPTGLGNEQYF. Written as DNA, the CDR3 is TGTGCCATCACTCCTACGGGACTCGGGAACGAGCAGTACTTC.

The table lists this clone with a count of one. V and J are TRBV9 and TRBJ2-2, with D possibly being TRBD2 (5 bases). Trimming cost V 0 bases and J 4 bases, with 13 bases left between them. CDR3 length: 16 amino acids. Germline-derived CDR1 and CDR2 are SGDLS and YYNGEE. As DNA, the CDR3 is TGTGCCAGCAGCGTAGCTGCGAGCGGAACCACCGGGGAGCTGTTTTTT. Amino acids: CASSVAASGTTGELFF.

The CDR3 DNA is TGTGCCAGCAGCCAATACGGGTCGCAGTATTTT. This codes for CASSQYGSQYF. The rearrangement links TRBV3-1 (or the pseudogene TRBV3-2) to TRBJ2-3; D is ambiguous. This CDR3 region has 11 residues. The germline V gene encodes CDR1 LGHDT and CDR2 YNNKEL (reference sequence). With 2 bases removed from V and 10 bases from J, the gap between germline ends came to 7 bases.

CDR3 protein: CASSKGGETQYF. In DNA form, the CDR3 reads TGTGCCAGCTCAAAGGGGGGGGAGACCCAGTACTTC. The V and J genes are TRBV6-5 and TRBJ2-5, with a weak D call TRBD2 (7 bases). V shed 8 bases and J shed 5 bases, with 12 bases lying between them. This CDR3 spans 12 amino acids. Germline V CDR1 and CDR2: MNHEY, SVGAGI.

On this clone: Sequence at one end of the junction differs from germline and may be a read error. This chain links TRBV5-5 with TRBJ2-7, with a tentative D call TRBD1 (6 bases). CDR1 SGHKS and CDR2 YYEKEE come from the germline V gene (reference sequence). The CDR3 sequence is 13 residues long. In DNA, the CDR3 is TGTGCCAGCACCTTGACAGGTACCTACGAGCAGTACTTC. Translation gives CASTLTGTYEQYF.

The chain carries TRBV5-5 and TRBJ2-3; 8 bases fit TRBD2. The V and J ends lost 2 bases and 6 bases, in that order; junction bases with no gene match: 5. The CDR3 sequence is 14 residues long. In germline, CDR1 is SGHKS, CDR2 YYEKEE (reference sequence). The CDR3 nucleotides read TGTGCCAGCAGCTTCCAAGCGGGAGTGGATACGCAGTATTTT. Residues: CASSFQAGVDTQYF. Variable domain in full (rest from reference TRBV5-5 and TRBJ2-3): DAGVTQSPTHLIKTRGQQVTLRCSPISGHKSVSWYQQVLGQGPQFIFQYYEKEERGRGNFPDRFSARQFPNYSSELNVNALLLGDSALYLCASSFQAGVDTQYFGPGTRLTVL.

This clone was detected only once. CDR3 in DNA: TGTGCCAGCAGTTACTCCCCCGGGGGCACTGAAGCTTTCTTT. This sequence encodes CASSYSPGGTEAFF. The chain uses TRBV6-5 and TRBJ1-1; TRBD1 is a possible D gene (5 bases). V lost 0 bases to trimming and J lost 4 bases, with 9 bases between them. Germline CDR1 and CDR2: MNHEY and SVGAGI. The length of the CDR3 is 14 residues.

In this sample, this clone turned up once. The same CDR3 can be traced to other DNA sequences in this sample. The CDR3, as DNA: TGTGCCAGCAGCCCCCTGAGCGGGAGGGGCAATGAGCAGTTCTTC. Encoded protein: CASSPLSGRGNEQFF. The chain carries TRBV7-2 and TRBJ2-1; 10 positions agree with TRBD2. Germline V gives CDR1 SGHTA, CDR2 FQGNSA. After removal of 5 bases from V and 6 bases from J, the junction contained 7 bases not matched to a gene. The CDR3 covers 15 residues.

The chain employs TRBV9 and TRBJ2-2; 11 nucleotides agree with TRBD2. V shed 3 bases and J 5 bases; nucleotides not matched to a gene: 3. This CDR3 region has 15 residues. CDR1 and CDR2 (germline): SGDLS, YYNGEE. The CDR3 spells CASSGSGRGTGELFF. In DNA, the CDR3 is TGTGCCAGCAGCGGTAGCGGGAGGGGGACCGGGGAGCTGTTTTTT.